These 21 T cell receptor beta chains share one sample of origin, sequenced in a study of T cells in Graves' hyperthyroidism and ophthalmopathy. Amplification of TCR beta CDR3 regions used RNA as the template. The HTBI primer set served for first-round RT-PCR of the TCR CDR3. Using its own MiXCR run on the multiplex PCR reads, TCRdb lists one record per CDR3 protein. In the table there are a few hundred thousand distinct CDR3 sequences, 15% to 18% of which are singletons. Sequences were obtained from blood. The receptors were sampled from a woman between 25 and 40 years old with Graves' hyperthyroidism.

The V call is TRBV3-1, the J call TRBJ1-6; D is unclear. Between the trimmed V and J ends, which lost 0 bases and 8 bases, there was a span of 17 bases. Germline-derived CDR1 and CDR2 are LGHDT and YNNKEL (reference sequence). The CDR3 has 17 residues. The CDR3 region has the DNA TGTGCCAGCAGCCAAGAGGTGCCTTCCAGAATTGATTCACCCCTCCACTTT. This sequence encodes CASSQEVPSRIDSPLHF.

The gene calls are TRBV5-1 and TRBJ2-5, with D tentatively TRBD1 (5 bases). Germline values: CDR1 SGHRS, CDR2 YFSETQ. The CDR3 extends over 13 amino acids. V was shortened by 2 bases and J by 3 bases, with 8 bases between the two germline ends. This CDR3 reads CASSLQVKETQYF. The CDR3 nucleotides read TGCGCCAGCAGCTTACAGGTTAAAGAGACCCAGTACTTC.

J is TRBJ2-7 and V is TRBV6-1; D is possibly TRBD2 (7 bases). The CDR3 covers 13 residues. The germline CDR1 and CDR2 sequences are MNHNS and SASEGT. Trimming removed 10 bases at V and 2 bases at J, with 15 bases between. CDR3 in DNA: TGTGCCATCTCTCGGGGGGCGGCCTACGAGCAGTACTTC. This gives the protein CAISRGAAYEQYF.

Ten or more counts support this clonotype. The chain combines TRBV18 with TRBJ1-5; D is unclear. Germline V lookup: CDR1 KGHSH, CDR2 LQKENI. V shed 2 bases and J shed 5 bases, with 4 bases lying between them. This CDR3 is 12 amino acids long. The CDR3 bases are TGTGCCAGCTCACCAGAGGATCAGCCCCAGCATTTT. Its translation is CASSPEDQPQHF.

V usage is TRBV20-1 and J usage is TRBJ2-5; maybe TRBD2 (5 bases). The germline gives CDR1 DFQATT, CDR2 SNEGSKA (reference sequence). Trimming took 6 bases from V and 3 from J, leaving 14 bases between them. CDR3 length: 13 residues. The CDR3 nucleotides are TGCAGTGCCACAACTAGTGGGAAAGAGACCCAGTACTTC. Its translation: CSATTSGKETQYF.

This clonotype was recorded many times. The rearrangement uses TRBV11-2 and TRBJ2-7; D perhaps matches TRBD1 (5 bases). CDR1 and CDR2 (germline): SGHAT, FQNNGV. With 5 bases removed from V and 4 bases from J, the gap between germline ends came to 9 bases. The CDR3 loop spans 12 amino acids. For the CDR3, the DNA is TGTGCCAGCAGCGCGACAGCGTACGAGCAGTACTTC. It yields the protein CASSATAYEQYF.

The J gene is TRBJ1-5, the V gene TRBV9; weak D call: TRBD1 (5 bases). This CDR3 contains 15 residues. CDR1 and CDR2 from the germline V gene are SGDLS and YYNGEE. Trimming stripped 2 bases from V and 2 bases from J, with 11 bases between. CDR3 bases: TGTGCCAGCAGCGTTGGGGCGTTAGGCAATCAGCCCCAGCATTTT. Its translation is CASSVGALGNQPQHF.

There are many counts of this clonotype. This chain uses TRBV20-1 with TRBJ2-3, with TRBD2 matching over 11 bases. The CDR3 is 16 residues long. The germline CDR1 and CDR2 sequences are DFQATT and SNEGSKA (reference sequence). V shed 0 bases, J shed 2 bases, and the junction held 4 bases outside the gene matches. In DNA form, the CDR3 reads TGCAGTGCTAGAGATGTACTAGCGGGGGTCACAGATACGCAGTATTTT. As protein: CSARDVLAGVTDTQYF.

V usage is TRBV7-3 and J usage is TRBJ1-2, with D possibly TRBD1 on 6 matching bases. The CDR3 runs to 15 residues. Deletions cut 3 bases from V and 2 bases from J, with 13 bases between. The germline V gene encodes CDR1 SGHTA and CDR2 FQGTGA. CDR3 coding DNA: TGTGCCAGCAGCTTGACTGACAGGTCGAACTATGGCTACACCTTC. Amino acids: CASSLTDRSNYGYTF.

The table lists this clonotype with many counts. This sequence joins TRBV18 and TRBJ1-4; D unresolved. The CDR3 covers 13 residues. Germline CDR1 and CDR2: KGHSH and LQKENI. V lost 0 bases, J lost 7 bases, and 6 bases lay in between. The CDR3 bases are TGTGCCAGCTCACCACCGAATGGTGAAAAACTGTTTTTT. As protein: CASSPPNGEKLFF.

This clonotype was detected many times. The CDR3 loop reads CAAGLTTDTQYF. In nucleotides, the CDR3 is TGTGCCGCCGGACTCACCACAGATACGCAGTATTTT. The chain has TRBV30 and TRBJ2-3; D perhaps matches TRBD2 (5 bases). V dropped 8 bases and J dropped 2 bases, with 11 bases sitting between them. There are 12 residues in the CDR3. Germline-derived CDR1 and CDR2 are GTSNPN and SVGIG (reference sequence).

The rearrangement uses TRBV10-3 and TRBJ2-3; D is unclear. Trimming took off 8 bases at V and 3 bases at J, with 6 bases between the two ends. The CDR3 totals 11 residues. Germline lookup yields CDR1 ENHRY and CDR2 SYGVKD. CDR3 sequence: CAIGRTDTQYF. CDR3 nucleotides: TGTGCCATCGGAAGGACAGATACGCAGTATTTT.

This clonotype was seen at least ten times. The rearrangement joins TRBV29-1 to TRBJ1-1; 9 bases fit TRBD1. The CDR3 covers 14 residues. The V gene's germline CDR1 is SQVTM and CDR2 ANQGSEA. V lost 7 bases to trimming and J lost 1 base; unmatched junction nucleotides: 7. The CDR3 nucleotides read TGCAGCGCACTAAGGGACAGGGCGAACACTGAAGCTTTCTTT. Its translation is CSALRDRANTEAFF.

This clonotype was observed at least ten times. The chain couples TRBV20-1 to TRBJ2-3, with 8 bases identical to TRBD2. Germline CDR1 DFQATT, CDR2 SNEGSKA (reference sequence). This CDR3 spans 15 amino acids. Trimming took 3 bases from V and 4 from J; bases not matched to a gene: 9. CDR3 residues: CSASLSGSGADTQYF. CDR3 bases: TGCAGTGCTAGCCTGAGCGGGAGTGGTGCAGATACGCAGTATTTT.

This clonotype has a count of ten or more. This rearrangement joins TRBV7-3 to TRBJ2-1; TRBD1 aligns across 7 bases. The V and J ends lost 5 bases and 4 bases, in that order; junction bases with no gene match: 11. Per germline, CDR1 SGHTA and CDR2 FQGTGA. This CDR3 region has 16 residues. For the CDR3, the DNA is TGTGCCAGCAGCCCCCGGGACAGCAGTACGTACAATGAGCAGTTCTTC. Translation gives CASSPRDSSTYNEQFF.

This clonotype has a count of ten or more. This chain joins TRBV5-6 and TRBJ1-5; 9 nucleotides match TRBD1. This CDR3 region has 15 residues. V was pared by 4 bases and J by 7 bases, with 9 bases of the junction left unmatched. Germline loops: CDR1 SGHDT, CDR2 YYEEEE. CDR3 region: CASSEGQGVYQPQHF. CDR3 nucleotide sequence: TGTGCCAGCAGCGAGGGACAGGGAGTTTACCAGCCCCAGCATTTT.

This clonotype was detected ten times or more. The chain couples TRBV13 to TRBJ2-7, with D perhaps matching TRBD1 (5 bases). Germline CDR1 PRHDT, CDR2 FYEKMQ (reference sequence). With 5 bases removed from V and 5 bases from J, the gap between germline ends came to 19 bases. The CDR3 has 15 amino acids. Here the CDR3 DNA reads TGTGCCAGCAGCCCACTGGGGCTGTCGGATCACGAGCAGTACTTC. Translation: CASSPLGLSDHEQYF.

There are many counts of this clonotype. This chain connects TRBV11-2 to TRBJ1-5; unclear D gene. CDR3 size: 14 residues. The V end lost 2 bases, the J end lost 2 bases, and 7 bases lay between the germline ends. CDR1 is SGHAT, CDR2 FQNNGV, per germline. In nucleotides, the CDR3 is TGTGCCAGCAGCTTACAGATGGGCAATCAGCCCCAGCATTTT. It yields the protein CASSLQMGNQPQHF.

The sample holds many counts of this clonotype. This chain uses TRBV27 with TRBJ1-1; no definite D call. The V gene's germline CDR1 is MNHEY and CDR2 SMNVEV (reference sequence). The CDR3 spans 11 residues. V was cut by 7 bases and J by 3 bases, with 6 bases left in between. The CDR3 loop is CASTGDTEAFF. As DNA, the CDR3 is TGTGCCAGCACCGGGGACACTGAAGCTTTCTTT.

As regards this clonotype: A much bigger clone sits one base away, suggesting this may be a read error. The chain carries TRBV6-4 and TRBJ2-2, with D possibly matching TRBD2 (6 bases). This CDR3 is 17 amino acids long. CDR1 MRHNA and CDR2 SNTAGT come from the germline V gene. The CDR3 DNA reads TGTGCCAGCAGTAACACCTGGAGGGAGTTGGACACCGGGGGGCTGTTTTTT. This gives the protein CASSNTWRELDTGGLFF.

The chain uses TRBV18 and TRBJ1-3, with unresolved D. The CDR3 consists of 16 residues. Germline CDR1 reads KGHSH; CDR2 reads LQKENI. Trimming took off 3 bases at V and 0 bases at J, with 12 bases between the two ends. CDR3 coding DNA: TGTGCCAGCTCACCCTTCGGGGATAACTCTGGAAACACCATATATTTT. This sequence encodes CASSPFGDNSGNTIYF. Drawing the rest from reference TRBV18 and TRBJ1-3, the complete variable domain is NAGVMQNPRHLVRRRGQEARLRCSPMKGHSHVYWYRQLPEEGLKFMVYLQKENIIDESGMPKERFSAEFPKEGPSILRIQQVVRGDSAAYFCASSPFGDNSGNTIYFGEGSWLTVV.